The sequence of this T cell receptor beta chain was determined in a study of cytomegalovirus exposure and HLA in healthy donors. Germline V gene lookup returns CDR1 MNHEY and CDR2 SMNVEV (reference sequence). The V gene end was trimmed by 2 bases and the J gene end by 3 bases; junction bases not matched to a gene: 15. This CDR3 is built from 19 residues. Study results and limitations: In a later analysis, HLA-C alleles had the fewest associated TCRs, DRB1 alleles the most. Accurate predictions that matched the HLA-A and HLA-B alleles of most subjects were reportedly made from TCR beta sequences. Overall, around 160 TCR beta chains were annotated as cytomegalovirus-associated.

This cohort consisted of healthy bone marrow donors. Primers included in the PCR were 60 Vbeta and 13 Jbeta primers. Only in-frame clones appear in the TCRdb table, and some are missing; sequencing was by immunoSEQ multiplex PCR. The table has about 110,000 clones, 60% to 80% seen once. This clone was seen a handful of times. What it binds is not known. The sequence was obtained from a female donor in good health and CMV-seronegative. Sequencing input: PBMCs. The chain carries TRBV27 and TRBJ2-3; 9 bases map to TRBD2. CDR3 nucleotide sequence: TGTGCCAGCAGTTTAAAAGGGAATACGCTAGCGGGAAAAACAGATACGCAGTATTTT. This codes for CASSLKGNTLAGKTDTQYF.